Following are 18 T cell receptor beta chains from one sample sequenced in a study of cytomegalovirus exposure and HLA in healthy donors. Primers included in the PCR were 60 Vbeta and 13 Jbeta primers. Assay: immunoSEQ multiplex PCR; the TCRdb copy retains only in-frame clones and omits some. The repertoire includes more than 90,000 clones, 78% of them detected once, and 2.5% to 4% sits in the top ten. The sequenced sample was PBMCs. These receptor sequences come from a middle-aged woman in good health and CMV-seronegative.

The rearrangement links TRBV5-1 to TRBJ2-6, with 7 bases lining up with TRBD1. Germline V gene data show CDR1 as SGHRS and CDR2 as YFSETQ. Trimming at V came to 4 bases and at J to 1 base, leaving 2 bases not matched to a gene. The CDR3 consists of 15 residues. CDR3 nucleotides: TGCGCCAGCAGCAGGGACAGTTCTGGGGCCAACGTCCTGACTTTC. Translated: CASSRDSSGANVLTF. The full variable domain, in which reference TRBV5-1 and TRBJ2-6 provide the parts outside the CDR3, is KAGVTQTPRYLIKTRGQQVTLSCSPISGHRSVSWYQQTPGQGLQFLFEYFSETQRNKGNFPGRFSGRQFSNSRSEMNVSTLELGDSALYLCASSRDSSGANVLTFGAGSRLTVL.

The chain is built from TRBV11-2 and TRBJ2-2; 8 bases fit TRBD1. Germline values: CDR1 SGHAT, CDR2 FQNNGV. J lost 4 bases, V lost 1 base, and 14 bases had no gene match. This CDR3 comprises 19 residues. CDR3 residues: CASSLGGFRQGATTGELFF. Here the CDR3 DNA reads TGTGCCAGCAGCTTAGGGGGTTTCAGGCAGGGGGCGACCACCGGGGAGCTGTTTTTT.

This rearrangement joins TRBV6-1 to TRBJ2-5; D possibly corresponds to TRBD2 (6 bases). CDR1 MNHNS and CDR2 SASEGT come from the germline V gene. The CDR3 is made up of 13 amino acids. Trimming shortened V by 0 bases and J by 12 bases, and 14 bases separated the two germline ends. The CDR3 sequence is CASSEAWDLSEYF. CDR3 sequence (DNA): TGTGCCAGCAGTGAAGCGTGGGACTTATCCGAGTACTTC.

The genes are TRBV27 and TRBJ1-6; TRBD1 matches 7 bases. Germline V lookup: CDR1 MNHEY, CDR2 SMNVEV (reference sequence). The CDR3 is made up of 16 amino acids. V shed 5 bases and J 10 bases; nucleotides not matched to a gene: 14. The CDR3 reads CASSPFRQGGGSPLHF. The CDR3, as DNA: TGTGCCAGCAGTCCATTTCGACAGGGTGGTGGATCACCCCTCCACTTT.

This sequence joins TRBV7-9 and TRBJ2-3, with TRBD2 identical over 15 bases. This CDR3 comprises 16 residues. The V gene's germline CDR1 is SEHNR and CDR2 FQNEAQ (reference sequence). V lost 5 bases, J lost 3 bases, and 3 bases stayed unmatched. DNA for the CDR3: TGTGCCAGCAGCCCCGGGACTAGCGGGAGGACAGATACGCAGTATTTT. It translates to CASSPGTSGRTDTQYF.

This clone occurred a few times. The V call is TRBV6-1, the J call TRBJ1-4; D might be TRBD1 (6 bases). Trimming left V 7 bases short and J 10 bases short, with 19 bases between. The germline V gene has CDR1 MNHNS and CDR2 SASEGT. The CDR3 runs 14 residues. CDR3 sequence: CASISSGGLGKLFF. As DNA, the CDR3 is TGTGCCAGCATATCGTCGGGGGGCCTCGGAAAACTGTTTTTT.

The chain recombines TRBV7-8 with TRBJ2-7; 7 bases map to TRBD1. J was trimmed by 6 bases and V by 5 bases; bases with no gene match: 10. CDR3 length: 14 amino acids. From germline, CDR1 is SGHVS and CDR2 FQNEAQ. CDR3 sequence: CASSPSDRTSEQYF. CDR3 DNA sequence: TGTGCCAGCAGCCCGTCGGACAGGACCTCCGAGCAGTACTTC.

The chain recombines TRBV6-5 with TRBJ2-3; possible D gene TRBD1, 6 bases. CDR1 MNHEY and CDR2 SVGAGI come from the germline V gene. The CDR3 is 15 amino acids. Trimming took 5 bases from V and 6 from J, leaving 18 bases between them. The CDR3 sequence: CASSPGHLTADTQYF. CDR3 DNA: TGTGCCAGCAGTCCGGGACATTTAACAGCCGATACGCAGTATTTT.

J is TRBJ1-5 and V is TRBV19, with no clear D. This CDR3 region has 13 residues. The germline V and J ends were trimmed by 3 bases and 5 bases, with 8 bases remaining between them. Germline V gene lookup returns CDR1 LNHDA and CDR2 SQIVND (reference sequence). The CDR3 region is CASSILPDQPQHF. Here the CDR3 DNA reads TGTGCCAGTAGTATCCTCCCGGATCAGCCCCAGCATTTT.

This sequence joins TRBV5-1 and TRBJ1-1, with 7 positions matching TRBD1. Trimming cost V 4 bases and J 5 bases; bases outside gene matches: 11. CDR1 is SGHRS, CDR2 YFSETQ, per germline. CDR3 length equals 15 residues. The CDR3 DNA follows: TGCGCCAGCAGCCCTATGTCACAGGGGATGACTGAAGCTTTCTTT. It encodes CASSPMSQGMTEAFF.

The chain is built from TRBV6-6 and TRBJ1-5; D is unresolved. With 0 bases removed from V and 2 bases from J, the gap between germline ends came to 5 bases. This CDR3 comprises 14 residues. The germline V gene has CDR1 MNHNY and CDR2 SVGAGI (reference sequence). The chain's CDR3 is CASSYSGGNQPQHF. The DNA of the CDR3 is TGTGCCAGCAGTTACTCAGGAGGCAATCAGCCCCAGCATTTT.

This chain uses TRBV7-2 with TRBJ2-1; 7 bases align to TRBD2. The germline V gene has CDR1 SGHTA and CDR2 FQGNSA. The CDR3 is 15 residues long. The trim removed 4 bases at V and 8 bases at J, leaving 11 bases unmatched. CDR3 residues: CASSSGRGGQHEQFF. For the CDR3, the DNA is TGTGCCAGCAGCTCGGGGAGGGGAGGGCAACATGAGCAGTTCTTC. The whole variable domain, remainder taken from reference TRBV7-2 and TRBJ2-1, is GAGVSQSPSNKVTEKGKDVELRCDPISGHTALYWYRQSLGQGLEFLIYFQGNSAPDKSGLPSDRFSAERTGGSVSTLTIQRTQQEDSAVYLCASSSGRGGQHEQFFGPGTRLTVL.

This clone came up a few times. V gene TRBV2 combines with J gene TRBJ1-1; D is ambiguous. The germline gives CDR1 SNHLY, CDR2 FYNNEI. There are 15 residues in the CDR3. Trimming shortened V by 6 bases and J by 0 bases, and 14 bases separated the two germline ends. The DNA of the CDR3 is TGTGCCAGCAGCCAAGCCGGACTGTTGAACACTGAAGCTTTCTTT. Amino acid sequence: CASSQAGLLNTEAFF.

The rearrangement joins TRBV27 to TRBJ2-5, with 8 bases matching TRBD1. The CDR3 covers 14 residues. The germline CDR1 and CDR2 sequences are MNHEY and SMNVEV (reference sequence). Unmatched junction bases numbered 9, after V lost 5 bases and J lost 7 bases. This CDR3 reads CASSQTGAHGTQYF. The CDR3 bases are TGTGCCAGCAGTCAGACAGGGGCTCACGGGACCCAGTACTTC.

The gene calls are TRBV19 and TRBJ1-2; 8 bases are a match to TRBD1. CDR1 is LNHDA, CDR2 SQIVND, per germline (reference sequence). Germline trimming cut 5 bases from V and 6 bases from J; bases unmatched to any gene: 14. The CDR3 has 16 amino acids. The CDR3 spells CASSSTWTGLSDGYTF. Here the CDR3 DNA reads TGTGCCAGTAGTTCAACCTGGACAGGGTTATCGGATGGCTACACCTTC.

For the CDR3, the DNA is TGTGCCAGCAGTTCCCTGGGACAGGGGAACTATGGCTACACCTTC. This encodes CASSSLGQGNYGYTF. The chain is built from TRBV28 and TRBJ1-2; 10 positions agree with TRBD1. The germline gives CDR1 MDHEN, CDR2 SYDVKM. This CDR3 contains 15 residues. Trimming took 4 bases from V and 2 from J; bases not matched to a gene: 4.

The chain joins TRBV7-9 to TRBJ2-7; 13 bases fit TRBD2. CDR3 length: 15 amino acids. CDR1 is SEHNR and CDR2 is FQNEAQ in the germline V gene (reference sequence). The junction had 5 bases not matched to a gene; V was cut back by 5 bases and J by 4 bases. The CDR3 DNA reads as TGTGCCAGCAGCGGGACTAGCGGGATTACTTACGAGCAGTACTTC. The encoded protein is CASSGTSGITYEQYF.

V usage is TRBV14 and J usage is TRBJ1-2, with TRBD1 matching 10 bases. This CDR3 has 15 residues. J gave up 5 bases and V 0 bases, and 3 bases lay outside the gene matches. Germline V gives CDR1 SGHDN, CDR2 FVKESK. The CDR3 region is CASSQEAGQGYGYTF. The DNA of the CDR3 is TGTGCCAGCAGCCAAGAGGCGGGACAGGGGTATGGCTACACCTTC.